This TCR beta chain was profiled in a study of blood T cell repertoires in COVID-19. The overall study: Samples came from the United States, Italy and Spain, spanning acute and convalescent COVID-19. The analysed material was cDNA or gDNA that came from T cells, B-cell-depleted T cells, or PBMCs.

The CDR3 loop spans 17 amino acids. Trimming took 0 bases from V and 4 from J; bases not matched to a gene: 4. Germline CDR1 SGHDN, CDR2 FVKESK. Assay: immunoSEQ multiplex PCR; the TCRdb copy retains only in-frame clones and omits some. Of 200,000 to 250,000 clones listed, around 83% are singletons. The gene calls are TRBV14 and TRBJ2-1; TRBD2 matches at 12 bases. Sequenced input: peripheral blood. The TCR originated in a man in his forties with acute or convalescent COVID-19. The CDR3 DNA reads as TGTGCCAGCAGCCAAGAAGTACTAGCGGGGGGATACAATGAGCAGTTCTTC. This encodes CASSQEVLAGGYNEQFF.